The source of this T cell receptor beta chain is a study of blood T cell repertoires in COVID-19. Study background: Sites in the United States, Italy and Spain provided acute and convalescent COVID-19 samples. Sources were T cells, B-cell-depleted T cells, or PBMCs; the material itself was cDNA or gDNA.

The CDR3 is made up of 21 amino acids. Germline-derived CDR1 and CDR2 are KGHDR and SFDVKD. Trimming at V came to 10 bases and at J to 1 base, leaving 21 bases not matched to a gene. Under the authors' procedure: Researchers report that nucleated cell counts were estimated from reference gene primer amplification. The repertoire was sequenced with immunoSEQ multiplex PCR; TCRdb's copy has only in-frame clones and lacks some. V and J calls and clone size are copied from that table; D and trimming were computed from the DNA. The sample shows about 220,000 clones, around 81% of them seen only once. This receptor was identified in a woman in her 70s with acute or convalescent COVID-19. Sequenced input: peripheral blood. This chain connects TRBV24-1 to TRBJ2-2; TRBD1 matches 12 bases. The CDR3 spells CATSRNSSPGQGALNTGELFF. CDR3 DNA sequence: TGTGCCACTTCGAGGAACTCTTCACCGGGACAGGGGGCGCTGAACACCGGGGAGCTGTTTTTT.